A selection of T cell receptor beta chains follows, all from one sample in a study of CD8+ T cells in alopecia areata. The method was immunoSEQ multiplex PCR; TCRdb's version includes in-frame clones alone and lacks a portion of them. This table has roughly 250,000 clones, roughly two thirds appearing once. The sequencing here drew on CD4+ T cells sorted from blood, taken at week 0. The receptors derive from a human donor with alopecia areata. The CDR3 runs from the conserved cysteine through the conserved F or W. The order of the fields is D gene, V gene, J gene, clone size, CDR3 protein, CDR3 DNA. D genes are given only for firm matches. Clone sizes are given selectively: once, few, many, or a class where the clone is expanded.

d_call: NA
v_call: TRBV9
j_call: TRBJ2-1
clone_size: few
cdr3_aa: CASSVEVDDGIYNEQFF
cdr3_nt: TGTGCCAGCAGCGTAGAAGTCGACGACGGAATCTACAATGAGCAGTTCTTC

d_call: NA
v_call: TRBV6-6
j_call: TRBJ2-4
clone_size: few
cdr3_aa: CASSSQGTLGIQYF
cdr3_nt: TGTGCCAGCAGTTCCCAGGGCACTCTTGGCATTCAGTACTTC

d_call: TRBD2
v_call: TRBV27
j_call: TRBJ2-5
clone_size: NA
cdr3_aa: CASSFREGETQYF
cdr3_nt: TGTGCCAGCAGTTTCCGGGAGGGAGAGACCCAGTACTTC

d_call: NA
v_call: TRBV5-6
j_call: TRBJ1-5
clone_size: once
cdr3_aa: CASSLARAQGLNQPQHF
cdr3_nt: TGTGCCAGCAGCTTGGCCCGGGCCCAGGGACTGAATCAGCCCCAGCATTTT

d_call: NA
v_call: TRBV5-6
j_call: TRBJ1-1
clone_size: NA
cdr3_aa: CASSSSENTEAFF
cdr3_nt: TGTGCCAGCAGCTCTTCGGAGAACACTGAAGCTTTCTTT

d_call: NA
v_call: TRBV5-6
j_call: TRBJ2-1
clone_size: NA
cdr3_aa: CASSLRHNEQFF
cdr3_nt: TGTGCCAGCAGCTTGAGGCACAATGAGCAGTTCTTC

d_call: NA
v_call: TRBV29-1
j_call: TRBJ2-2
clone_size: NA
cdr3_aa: CPCGELFF
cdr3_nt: TGCCCCTGCGGGGAGCTGTTTTTT

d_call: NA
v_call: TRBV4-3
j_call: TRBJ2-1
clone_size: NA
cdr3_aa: CASSLRQYNEQFF
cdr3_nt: TGCGCCAGCAGCTTGAGGCAGTACAATGAGCAGTTCTTC

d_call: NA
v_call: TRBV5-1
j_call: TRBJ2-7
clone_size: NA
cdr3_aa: CASSLELYDEQYF
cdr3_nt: TGCGCCAGCAGCTTGGAACTGTATGACGAGCAGTACTTC

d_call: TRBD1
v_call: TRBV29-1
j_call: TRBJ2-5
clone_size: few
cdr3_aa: CSVAAGGAWETQYF
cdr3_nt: TGCAGCGTTGCAGCAGGGGGCGCGTGGGAGACCCAGTACTTC

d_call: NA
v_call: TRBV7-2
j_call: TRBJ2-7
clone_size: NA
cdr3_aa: CASSLNYEQYF
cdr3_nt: TGTGCCAGCAGCTTAAACTACGAGCAGTACTTC

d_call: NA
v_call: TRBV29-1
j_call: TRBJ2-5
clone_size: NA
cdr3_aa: CSDRVETQYF
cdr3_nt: TGCAGCGACAGGGTTGAGACCCAGTACTTC

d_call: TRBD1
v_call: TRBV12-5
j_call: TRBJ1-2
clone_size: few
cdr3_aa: CASGPQGTNYGYTF
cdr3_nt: TGTGCTAGTGGCCCACAGGGGACCAACTATGGCTACACCTTC

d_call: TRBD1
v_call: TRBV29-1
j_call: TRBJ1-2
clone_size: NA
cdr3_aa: CSAEGQSNYGYTF
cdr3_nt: TGCAGCGCTGAGGGACAGTCCAACTATGGCTACACCTTC

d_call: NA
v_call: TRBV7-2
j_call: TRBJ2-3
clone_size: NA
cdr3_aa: CASSLRQHTDTQYF
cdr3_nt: TGTGCCAGCAGCCTGCGACAGCACACAGATACGCAGTATTTT

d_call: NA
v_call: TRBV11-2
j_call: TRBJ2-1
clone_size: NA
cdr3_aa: CASSFHNEQFF
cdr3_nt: TGTGCCAGCAGCTTTCACAATGAGCAGTTCTTC

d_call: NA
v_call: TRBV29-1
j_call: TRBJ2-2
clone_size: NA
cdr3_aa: CSVEGGTTGELFF
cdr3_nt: TGCAGCGTGGAAGGAGGGACCACCGGGGAGCTGTTTTTT

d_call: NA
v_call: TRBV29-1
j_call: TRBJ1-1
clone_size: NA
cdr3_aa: CSAVMNTEAFF
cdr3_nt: TGCAGCGCAGTAATGAACACTGAAGCTTTCTTT

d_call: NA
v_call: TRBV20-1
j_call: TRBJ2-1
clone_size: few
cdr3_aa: CSARDVHEQFF
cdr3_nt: TGCAGTGCTCGAGACGTCCATGAGCAGTTCTTC

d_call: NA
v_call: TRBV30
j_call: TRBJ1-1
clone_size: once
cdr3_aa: CAWSSGTPEAFF
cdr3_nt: TGTGCCTGGAGTAGTGGTACCCCTGAAGCTTTCTTT

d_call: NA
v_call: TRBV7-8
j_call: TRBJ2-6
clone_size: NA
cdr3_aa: CASSLVSSGANVLTF
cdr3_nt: TGTGCCAGCAGCTTAGTAAGCTCTGGGGCCAACGTCCTGACTTTC

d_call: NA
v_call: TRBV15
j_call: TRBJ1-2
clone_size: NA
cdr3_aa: CATSRDLAGAVGYTF
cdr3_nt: TGTGCCACCAGCAGAGATTTGGCAGGGGCTGTCGGCTACACCTTC

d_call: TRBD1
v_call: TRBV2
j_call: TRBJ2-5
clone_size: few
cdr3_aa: CASSPDRGKETQYF
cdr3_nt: TGTGCCAGCAGCCCGGACAGGGGAAAAGAGACCCAGTACTTC

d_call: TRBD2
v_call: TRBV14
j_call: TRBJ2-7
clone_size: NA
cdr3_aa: CASSLSGGPIEQYF
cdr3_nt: TGTGCCAGCAGTCTCAGCGGGGGCCCAATCGAGCAGTACTTC

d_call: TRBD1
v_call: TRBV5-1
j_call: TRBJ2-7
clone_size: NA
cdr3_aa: CASSLTGGYEQYF
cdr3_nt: TGCGCCAGCAGCTTGACAGGGGGCTACGAGCAGTACTTC

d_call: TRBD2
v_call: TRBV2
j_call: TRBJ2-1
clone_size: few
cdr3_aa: CASMSGGFNEQFF
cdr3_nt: TGTGCCAGCATGTCGGGGGGGTTCAATGAGCAGTTCTTC

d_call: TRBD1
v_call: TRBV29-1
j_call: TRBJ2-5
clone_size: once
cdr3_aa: CSVVGDRRNLKQETQYF
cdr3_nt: TGCAGCGTTGTGGGGGACAGGAGAAACCTTAAACAAGAGACCCAGTACTTC

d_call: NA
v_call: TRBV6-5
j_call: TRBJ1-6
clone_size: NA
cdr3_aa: CASSLTGATNSPLHF
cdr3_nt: TGTGCCAGCAGTCTCACCGGAGCCACCAATTCACCCCTCCACTTT

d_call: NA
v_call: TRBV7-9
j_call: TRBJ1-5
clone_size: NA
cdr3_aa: CASSLDSAEPQHF
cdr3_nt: TGTGCCAGCAGCTTAGACTCGGCCGAGCCCCAGCATTTT

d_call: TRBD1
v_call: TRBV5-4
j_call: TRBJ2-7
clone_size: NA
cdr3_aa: CASRSGTGPSYEQYF
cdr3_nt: TGTGCCAGCAGATCCGGGACAGGACCCTCCTACGAGCAGTACTTC

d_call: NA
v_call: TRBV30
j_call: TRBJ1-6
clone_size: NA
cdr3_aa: CAWSVSRDSPLHF
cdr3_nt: TGTGCCTGGAGTGTATCGAGGGATTCACCCCTCCACTTT

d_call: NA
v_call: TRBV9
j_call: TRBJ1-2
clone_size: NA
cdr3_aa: CASSVGDLGPTYGYTF
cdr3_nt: TGTGCCAGCAGCGTAGGGGACTTGGGACCGACGTATGGCTACACCTTC

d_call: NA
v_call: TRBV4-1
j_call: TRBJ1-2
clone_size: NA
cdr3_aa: CASSQDSPRTNYGYTF
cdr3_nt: TGCGCCAGCAGCCAAGATTCCCCCAGGACTAACTATGGCTACACCTTC

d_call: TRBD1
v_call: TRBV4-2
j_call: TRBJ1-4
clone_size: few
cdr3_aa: CASSQDPGQGGEKLFF
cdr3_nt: TGTGCCAGCAGCCAAGATCCCGGGCAGGGGGGCGAAAAACTGTTTTTT

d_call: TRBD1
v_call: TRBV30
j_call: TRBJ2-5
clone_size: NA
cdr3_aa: CAWSRPGTGVETQYF
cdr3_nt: TGTGCCTGGAGCCGTCCCGGGACAGGGGTCGAGACCCAGTACTTC

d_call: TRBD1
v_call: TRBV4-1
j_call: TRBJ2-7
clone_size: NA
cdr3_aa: CASSQKTGDYEQYF
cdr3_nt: TGCGCCAGCAGCCAAAAGACAGGGGACTACGAGCAGTACTTC

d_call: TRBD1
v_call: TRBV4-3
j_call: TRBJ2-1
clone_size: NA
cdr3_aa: CASSHEDRDNEQFF
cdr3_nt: TGCGCCAGCAGCCACGAGGACAGGGACAATGAGCAGTTCTTC

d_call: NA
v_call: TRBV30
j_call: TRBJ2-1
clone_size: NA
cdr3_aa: CAWSRISSYNEQFF
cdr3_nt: TGTGCCTGGAGTAGGATCAGCTCCTACAATGAGCAGTTCTTC

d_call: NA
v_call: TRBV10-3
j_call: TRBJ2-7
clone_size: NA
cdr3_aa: CATYDAYEQYF
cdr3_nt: TGTGCCACCTACGATGCCTACGAGCAGTACTTC

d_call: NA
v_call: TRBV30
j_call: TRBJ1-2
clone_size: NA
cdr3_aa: CAWTRRRAGRNGYTF
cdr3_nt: TGTGCCTGGACCAGACGGAGGGCAGGGCGGAATGGCTACACCTTC

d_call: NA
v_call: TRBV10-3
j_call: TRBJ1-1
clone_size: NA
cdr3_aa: CAISDANTEAFF
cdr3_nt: TGTGCCATCAGTGATGCGAACACTGAAGCTTTCTTT

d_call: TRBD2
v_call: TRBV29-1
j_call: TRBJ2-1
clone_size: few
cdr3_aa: CSVVLAGALNEQFF
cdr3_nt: TGCAGCGTTGTACTAGCGGGGGCGCTTAATGAGCAGTTCTTC

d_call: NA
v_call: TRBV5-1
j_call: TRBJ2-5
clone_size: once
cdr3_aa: CASSLRGETQYF
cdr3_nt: TGCGCCAGCAGCTTGAGAGGGGAGACCCAGTACTTC

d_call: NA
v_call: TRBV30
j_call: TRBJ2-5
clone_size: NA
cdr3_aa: CAWRGPYTQYF
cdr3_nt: TGTGCCTGGCGGGGGCCCTATACCCAGTACTTC

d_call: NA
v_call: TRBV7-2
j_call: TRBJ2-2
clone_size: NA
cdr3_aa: CASSSRTGELFF
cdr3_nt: TGTGCCAGCAGCTCTCGGACAGGGGAGCTGTTTTTT

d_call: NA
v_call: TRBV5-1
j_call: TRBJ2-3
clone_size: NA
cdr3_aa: CASSGDPGDTQYF
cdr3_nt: TGCGCCAGCAGCGGGGACCCCGGAGATACGCAGTATTTT

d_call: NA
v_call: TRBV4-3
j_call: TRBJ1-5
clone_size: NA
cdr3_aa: CASSQDRSLYSNQPQHF
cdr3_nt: TGCGCCAGCAGCCAAGATCGCAGCCTCTATAGCAATCAGCCCCAGCATTTT

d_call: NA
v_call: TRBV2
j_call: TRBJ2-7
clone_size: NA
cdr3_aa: CASSASSYEQYF
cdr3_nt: TGTGCCAGCTCGGCATCCTCCTACGAGCAGTACTTC

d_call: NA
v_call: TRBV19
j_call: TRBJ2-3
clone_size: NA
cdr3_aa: CASSWTVTDTQYF
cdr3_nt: TGTGCCAGTAGTTGGACAGTGACAGATACGCAGTATTTT

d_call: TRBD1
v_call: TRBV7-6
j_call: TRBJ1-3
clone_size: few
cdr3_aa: CASSTSTGGGNTIYF
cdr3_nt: TGTGCCAGCAGCACCTCGACAGGGGGCGGAAACACCATATATTTT